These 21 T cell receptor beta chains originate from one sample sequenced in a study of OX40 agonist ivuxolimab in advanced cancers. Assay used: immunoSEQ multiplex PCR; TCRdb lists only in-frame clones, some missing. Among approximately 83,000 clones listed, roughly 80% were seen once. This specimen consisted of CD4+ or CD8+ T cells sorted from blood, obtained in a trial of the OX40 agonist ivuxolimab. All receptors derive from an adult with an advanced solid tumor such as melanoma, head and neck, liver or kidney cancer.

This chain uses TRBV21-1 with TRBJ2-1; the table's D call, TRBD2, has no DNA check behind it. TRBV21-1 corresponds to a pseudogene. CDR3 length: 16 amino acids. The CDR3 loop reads CASSPRTSGRINEQFF. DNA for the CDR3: TGTGCCAGCAGCCCGCGGACTAGCGGGAGAATCAATGAGCAGTTCTTC.

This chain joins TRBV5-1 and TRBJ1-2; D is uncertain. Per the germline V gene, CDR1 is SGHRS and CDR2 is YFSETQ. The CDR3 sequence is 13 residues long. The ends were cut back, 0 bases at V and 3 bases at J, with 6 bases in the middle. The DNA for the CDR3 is TGCGCCAGCAGCTTGGACGGGGACTATGGCTACACCTTC. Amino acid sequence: CASSLDGDYGYTF. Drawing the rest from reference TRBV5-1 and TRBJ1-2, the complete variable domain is KAGVTQTPRYLIKTRGQQVTLSCSPISGHRSVSWYQQTPGQGLQFLFEYFSETQRNKGNFPGRFSGRQFSNSRSEMNVSTLELGDSALYLCASSLDGDYGYTFGSGTRLTVV.

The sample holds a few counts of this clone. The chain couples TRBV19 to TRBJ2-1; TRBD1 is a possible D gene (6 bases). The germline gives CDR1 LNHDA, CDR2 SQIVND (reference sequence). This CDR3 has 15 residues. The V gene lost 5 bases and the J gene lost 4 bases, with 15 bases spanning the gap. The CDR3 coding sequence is TGTGCCAGTAGTGCACCCCCCGACAGGTACAATGAGCAGTTCTTC. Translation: CASSAPPDRYNEQFF.

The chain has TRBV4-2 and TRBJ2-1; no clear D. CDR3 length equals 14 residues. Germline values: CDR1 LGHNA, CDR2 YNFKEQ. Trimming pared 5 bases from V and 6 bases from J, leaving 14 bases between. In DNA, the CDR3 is TGTGCCAGCAGCGAAGTGAGTCTTATCAATGAGCAGTTCTTC. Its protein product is CASSEVSLINEQFF.

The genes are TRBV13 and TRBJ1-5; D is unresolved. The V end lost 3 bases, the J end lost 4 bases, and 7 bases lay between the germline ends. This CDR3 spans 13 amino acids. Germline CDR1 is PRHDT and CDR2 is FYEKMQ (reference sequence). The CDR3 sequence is CASSFRQNQPQHF. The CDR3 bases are TGTGCCAGCAGCTTCCGGCAAAATCAGCCCCAGCATTTT. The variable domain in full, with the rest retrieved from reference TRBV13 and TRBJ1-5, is AAGVIQSPRHLIKEKRETATLKCYPIPRHDTVYWYQQGPGQDPQFLISFYEKMQSDKGSIPDRFSAQQFSDYHSELNMSSLELGDSALYFCASSFRQNQPQHFGDGTRLSIL.

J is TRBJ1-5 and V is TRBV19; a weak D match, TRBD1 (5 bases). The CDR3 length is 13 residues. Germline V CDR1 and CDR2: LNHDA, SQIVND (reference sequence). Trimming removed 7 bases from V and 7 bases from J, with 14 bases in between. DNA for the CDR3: TGTGCCAGTACCTCTCAGGGAGGGCAGCCCCAGCATTTT. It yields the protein CASTSQGGQPQHF.

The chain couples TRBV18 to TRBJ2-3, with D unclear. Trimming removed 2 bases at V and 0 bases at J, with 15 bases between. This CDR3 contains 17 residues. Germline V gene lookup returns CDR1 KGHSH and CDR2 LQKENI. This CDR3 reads CASSPIARPYSTDTQYF. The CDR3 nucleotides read TGTGCCAGCTCACCAATTGCCAGGCCATATAGCACAGATACGCAGTATTTT.

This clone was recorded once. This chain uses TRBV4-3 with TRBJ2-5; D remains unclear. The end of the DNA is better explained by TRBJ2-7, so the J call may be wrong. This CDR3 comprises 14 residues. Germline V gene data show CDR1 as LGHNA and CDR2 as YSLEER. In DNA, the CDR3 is TGCGCCAGCAGCCAAGTCGTCAGTAGCTACGAGCAGTACTTC. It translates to CASSQVVSSYEQYF.

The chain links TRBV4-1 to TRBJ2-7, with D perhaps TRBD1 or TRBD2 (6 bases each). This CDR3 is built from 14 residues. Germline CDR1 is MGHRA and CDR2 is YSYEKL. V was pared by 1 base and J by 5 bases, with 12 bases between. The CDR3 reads CASSQGGAFHEQYF. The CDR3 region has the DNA TGCGCCAGCAGCCAAGGGGGGGCTTTCCACGAGCAGTACTTC.

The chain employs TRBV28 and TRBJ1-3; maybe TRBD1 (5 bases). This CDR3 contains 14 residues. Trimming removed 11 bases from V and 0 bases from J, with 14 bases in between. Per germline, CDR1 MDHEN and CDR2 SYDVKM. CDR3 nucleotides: TGTGCCGGATCGGGGGGGTACTCTGGAAACACCATATATTTT. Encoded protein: CAGSGGYSGNTIYF.

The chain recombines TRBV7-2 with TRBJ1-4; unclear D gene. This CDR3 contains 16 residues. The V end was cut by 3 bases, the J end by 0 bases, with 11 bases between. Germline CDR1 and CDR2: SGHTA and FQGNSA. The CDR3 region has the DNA TGTGCCAGCAGCTTGGCCGCGGGCACAACTAATGAAAAACTGTTTTTT. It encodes CASSLAAGTTNEKLFF.

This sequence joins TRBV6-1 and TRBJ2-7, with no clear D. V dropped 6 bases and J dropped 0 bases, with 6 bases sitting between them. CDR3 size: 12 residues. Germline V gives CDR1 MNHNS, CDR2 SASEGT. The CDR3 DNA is TGTGCCAGCAGGATAGACTCCTACGAGCAGTACTTC. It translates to CASRIDSYEQYF.

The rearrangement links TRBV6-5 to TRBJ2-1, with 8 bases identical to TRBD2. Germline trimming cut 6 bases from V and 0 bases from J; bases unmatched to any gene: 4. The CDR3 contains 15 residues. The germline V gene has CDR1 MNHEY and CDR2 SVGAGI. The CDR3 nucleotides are TGTGCCAGCAGGGGACTAGGGAACTCCTACAATGAGCAGTTCTTC. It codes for CASRGLGNSYNEQFF.

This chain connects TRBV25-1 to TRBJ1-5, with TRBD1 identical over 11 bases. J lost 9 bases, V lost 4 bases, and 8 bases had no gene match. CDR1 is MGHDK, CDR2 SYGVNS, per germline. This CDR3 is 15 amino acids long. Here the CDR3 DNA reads TGTGCCAGCAGTGGTGGACAGGGGGCCTCAGCGCCCCAGCATTTT. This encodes CASSGGQGASAPQHF.

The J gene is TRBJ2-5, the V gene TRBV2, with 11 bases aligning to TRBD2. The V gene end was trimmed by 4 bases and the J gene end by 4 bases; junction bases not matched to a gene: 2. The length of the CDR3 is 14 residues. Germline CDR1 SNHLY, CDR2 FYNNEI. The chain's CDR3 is CASSGTSGPETQYF. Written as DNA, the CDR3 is TGTGCCAGCAGTGGGACTAGCGGGCCAGAGACCCAGTACTTC.

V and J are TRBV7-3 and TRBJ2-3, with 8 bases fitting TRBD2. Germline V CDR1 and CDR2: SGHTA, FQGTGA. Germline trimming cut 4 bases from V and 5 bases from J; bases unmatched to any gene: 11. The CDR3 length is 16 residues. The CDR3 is CASSSSRGAERDTQYF. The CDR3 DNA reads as TGTGCCAGCAGCTCTTCGCGGGGGGCCGAGAGAGATACGCAGTATTTT.

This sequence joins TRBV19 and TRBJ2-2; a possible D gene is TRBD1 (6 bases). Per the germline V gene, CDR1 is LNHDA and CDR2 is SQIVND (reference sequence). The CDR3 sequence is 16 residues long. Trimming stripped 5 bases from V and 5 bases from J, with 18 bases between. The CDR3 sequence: CASSLGQGRKTGELFF. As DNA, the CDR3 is TGTGCCAGTAGTCTGGGGCAGGGGAGAAAAACCGGGGAGCTGTTTTTT.

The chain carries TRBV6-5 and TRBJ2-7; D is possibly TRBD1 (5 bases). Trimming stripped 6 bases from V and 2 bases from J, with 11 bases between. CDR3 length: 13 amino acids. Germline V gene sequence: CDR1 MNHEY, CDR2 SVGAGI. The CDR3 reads CASRQGQPYEQYF. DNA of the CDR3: TGTGCCAGCAGACAAGGACAACCCTACGAGCAGTACTTC.

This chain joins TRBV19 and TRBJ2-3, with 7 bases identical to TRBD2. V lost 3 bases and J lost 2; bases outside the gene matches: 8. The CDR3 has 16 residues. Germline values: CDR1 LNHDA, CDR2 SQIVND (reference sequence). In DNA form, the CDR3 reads TGTGCCAGTAGTATCGTCAGCGCGGGAGACACAGATACGCAGTATTTT. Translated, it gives CASSIVSAGDTDTQYF. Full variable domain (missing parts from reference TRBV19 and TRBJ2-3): DGGITQSPKYLFRKEGQNVTLSCEQNLNHDAMYWYRQDPGQGLRLIYYSQIVNDFQKGDIAEGYSVSREKKESFPLTVTSAQKNPTAFYLCASSIVSAGDTDTQYFGPGTRLTVL.

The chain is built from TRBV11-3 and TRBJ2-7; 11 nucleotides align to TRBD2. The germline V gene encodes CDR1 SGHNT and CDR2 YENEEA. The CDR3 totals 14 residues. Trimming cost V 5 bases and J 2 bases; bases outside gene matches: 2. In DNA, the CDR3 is TGTGCCAGCAGCCATAGCGGGAGGGCCTACGAGCAGTACTTC. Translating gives CASSHSGRAYEQYF.

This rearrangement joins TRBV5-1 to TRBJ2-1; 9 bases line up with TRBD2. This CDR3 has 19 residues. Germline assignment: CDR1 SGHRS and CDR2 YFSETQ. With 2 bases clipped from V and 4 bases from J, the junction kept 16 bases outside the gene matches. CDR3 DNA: TGCGCCAGCAGCTTAGCGGGAGGCGTCAGTCAACATATTTACAATGAGCAGTTCTTC. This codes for CASSLAGGVSQHIYNEQFF.